This TCR beta chain was sequenced in a study of cytomegalovirus exposure and HLA in healthy donors. About the research overall: Samples from HLA-typed donors yielded some 85 million unique TCRs in an early data release.

The CDR3 length is 12 residues. Germline V gene data show CDR1 as SQVTM and CDR2 as ANQGSEA. Trimming cost V 7 bases and J 0 bases, with 10 bases left between them. Primers included in the PCR were 60 Vbeta and 13 Jbeta primers. Sequenced by immunoSEQ multiplex PCR; TCRdb stores in-frame clones only, minus some. Seen here are about 150,000 clones, approximately 81% observed once, and the top ten hold approximately 1.4%. The TCR comes from a man between 18 and 29 years old in good health and CMV-seronegative. Sequencing was performed on PBMCs. The chain couples TRBV29-1 to TRBJ2-7; tentatively, D is TRBD2 (5 bases). CDR3 nucleotides: TGCAGCGGGACGGGGAGCTCCTACGAGCAGTACTTC. Its protein is CSGTGSSYEQYF.